These 32 T cell receptor beta chains came from one sample sequenced in a study of T cell repertoires in cytomegalovirus infection. TCRdb re-called the reads with MiXCR, one entry per CDR3 protein. The table shows 830,000 or so distinct CDR3 sequences, with about 31% occurring only once. Antigens of these TCRs are unknown. The starting material was cultured CD8+ T cells from PBMCs, obtained from culture after CMV antigen stimulation. These receptor sequences come from a human donor in good health (CMV status not recorded). Some clones in this sample may be carry-over from other donors' samples.

There are a few counts of this clonotype. This chain uses TRBV4-3 with TRBJ1-2; no firm D call. The length of the CDR3 is 17 residues. The germline gives CDR1 LGHNA, CDR2 YSLEER. The V gene lost 0 bases and the J gene lost 2 bases, with 16 bases spanning the gap. The CDR3 nucleotides are TGCGCCAGCAGCCAAGATCGCTACAGTTCTCCAAACTATGGCTACACCTTC. As protein: CASSQDRYSSPNYGYTF.

The chain carries TRBV7-9 and TRBJ1-6; D unresolved. The germline V and J ends were trimmed by 5 bases and 7 bases, with 18 bases remaining between them. CDR1 and CDR2 from the germline V gene are SEHNR and FQNEAQ (reference sequence). The CDR3 is 16 amino acids. CDR3 sequence: CASSPDVVKTNSPLHF. As DNA, the CDR3 is TGTGCCAGCAGCCCGGACGTTGTGAAAACCAATTCACCCCTCCACTTT.

Ten or more counts support this clonotype. This chain uses TRBV7-6 with TRBJ2-1; D may be TRBD2 (6 bases). In germline, CDR1 is SGHVS, CDR2 FNYEAQ. Trimming removed 1 base from V and 2 bases from J, with 15 bases in between. CDR3 length: 17 residues. In DNA form, the CDR3 reads TGTGCCAGCAGCTTAGTGGCTAGCGTACTCCCCTACAATGAGCAGTTCTTC. Its protein product is CASSLVASVLPYNEQFF. Filled out from reference TRBV7-6 and TRBJ2-1, the complete variable domain reads GAGVSQSPRYKVTKRGQDVALRCDPISGHVSLYWYRQALGQGPEFLTYFNYEAQQDKSGLPNDRFSAERPEGSISTLTIQRTEQRDSAMYRCASSLVASVLPYNEQFFGPGTRLTVL.

The chain links TRBV4-2 to TRBJ2-2, with D maybe TRBD1 (5 bases). Germline V lookup: CDR1 LGHNA, CDR2 YNFKEQ. With 0 bases removed from V and 1 base from J, the gap between germline ends came to 15 bases. The CDR3 totals 18 residues. CDR3: CASSQDSWQGRNTGELFF. The CDR3 DNA follows: TGTGCCAGCAGCCAAGATTCTTGGCAGGGAAGGAACACCGGGGAGCTGTTTTTT.

The genes are TRBV27 and TRBJ1-1, with 7 bases fitting TRBD1. The CDR3 length is 10 residues. The V gene end was trimmed by 8 bases and the J gene end by 9 bases; junction bases not matched to a gene: 3. Germline CDR1 reads MNHEY; CDR2 reads SMNVEV (reference sequence). CDR3 in amino acids: CASGRGQAFF. For the CDR3, the DNA is TGTGCCAGCGGGAGGGGGCAAGCTTTCTTT.

This clonotype was recorded a few times. CDR3 nucleotides: TGTGCCATCAGTGAGTCACAGGGCTATAGCAATCAGCCCCAGCATTTT. Protein product: CAISESQGYSNQPQHF. The chain couples TRBV10-3 to TRBJ1-5, with a possible D match to TRBD1 (6 bases). The germline V gene encodes CDR1 ENHRY and CDR2 SYGVKD. Trimming took 0 bases from V and 0 from J, leaving 9 bases between them. The CDR3 sequence is 16 residues long.

V gene TRBV6-1 combines with J gene TRBJ1-2, with unresolved D. Trimming removed 5 bases from V and 13 bases from J, with 11 bases in between. The CDR3 extends over 10 amino acids. Germline V lookup: CDR1 MNHNS, CDR2 SASEGT. CDR3 loop: CASSPRSGTF. CDR3 sequence (DNA): TGTGCCAGCAGTCCCAGGTCCGGCACCTTC.

V gene TRBV7-8 combines with J gene TRBJ1-5, with D hard to call. The germline V and J ends were trimmed by 3 bases and 5 bases, with 11 bases remaining between them. Per the germline V gene, CDR1 is SGHVS and CDR2 is FQNEAQ. This CDR3 is 14 amino acids long. In DNA form, the CDR3 reads TGTGCCAGCAGCTTGCTAGCCCCCCATCAGCCCCAGCATTTT. Translated, it gives CASSLLAPHQPQHF.

The chain combines TRBV4-1 with TRBJ2-2; 7 nucleotides match TRBD1. J was trimmed by 1 base and V by 0 bases; bases with no gene match: 14. The CDR3 is 20 amino acids. The germline CDR1 and CDR2 sequences are MGHRA and YSYEKL. The CDR3 sequence is CASSQDPGQAISLNTGELFF. CDR3 bases: TGCGCCAGCAGCCAAGATCCCGGACAGGCTATCTCCTTGAACACCGGGGAGCTGTTTTTT.

About this clonotype itself: This may come from a read error, since a much larger clone is one base off. The V and J genes are TRBV6-5 and TRBJ1-1; D is undetermined. The V end was cut by 2 bases, the J end by 0 bases, with 4 bases between. The CDR3 loop spans 13 amino acids. Per the germline V gene, CDR1 is MNHEY and CDR2 is SVGAGI. CDR3 residues: CASSYAMNTEAFF. DNA for the CDR3: TGTGCCAGCAGTTACGCGATGAACACTGAAGCTTTCTTT.

The J gene is TRBJ2-1, the V gene TRBV7-9; 7 nucleotides agree with TRBD1. V lost 5 bases, J lost 4 bases, and 8 bases stayed unmatched. The CDR3 is 15 amino acids. Germline V gene sequence: CDR1 SEHNR, CDR2 FQNEAQ (reference sequence). The CDR3 DNA is TGTGCCAGCAGCACAACCGGGACAGAATACAATGAGCAGTTCTTC. Residues: CASSTTGTEYNEQFF.

This clonotype was observed a handful of times. J is TRBJ2-5 and V is TRBV29-1, with no clear D. CDR1 and CDR2 from the germline V gene are SQVTM and ANQGSEA. The ends were cut back, 6 bases at V and 2 bases at J, with 10 bases in the middle. The CDR3 extends over 12 amino acids. The CDR3 DNA reads as TGCAGCGTCCCAGCAAGTCAAGAGACCCAGTACTTC. This encodes CSVPASQETQYF.

In this sample, this clonotype turned up many times. DNA for the CDR3: TGTGCCAGCAGCTTAGGGACTAGCGGGGGGTACACAGATACGCAGTATTTT. It yields the protein CASSLGTSGGYTDTQYF. V gene TRBV7-2 combines with J gene TRBJ2-3; the match to TRBD2 covers 14 bases. CDR1 and CDR2 from the germline V gene are SGHTA and FQGNSA. The V gene end was trimmed by 1 base and the J gene end by 2 bases; junction bases not matched to a gene: 2. This CDR3 is built from 17 residues. Using reference TRBV7-2 and TRBJ2-3 for the parts outside the CDR3, the full variable domain is GAGVSQSPSNKVTEKGKDVELRCDPISGHTALYWYRQSLGQGLEFLIYFQGNSAPDKSGLPSDRFSAERTGGSVSTLTIQRTQQEDSAVYLCASSLGTSGGYTDTQYFGPGTRLTVL.

This clonotype was seen more than once but under ten times. The chain has TRBV5-1 and TRBJ2-7; a possible D gene is TRBD1 (6 bases). The CDR3 consists of 14 residues. The germline V gene encodes CDR1 SGHRS and CDR2 YFSETQ. The V and J ends lost 2 bases and 3 bases respectively, with 12 bases between them. CDR3 nucleotides: TGCGCCAGCAGCTTCCGGGACACTAGCTACGAGCAGTACTTC. Translated, it gives CASSFRDTSYEQYF.

This chain links TRBV6-6 with TRBJ2-2, with TRBD1 matching 11 bases. The CDR3 sequence is 16 residues long. CDR1 is MNHNY and CDR2 is SVGAGI in the germline V gene (reference sequence). The ends lost 7 bases at V and 7 bases at J; junction bases unmatched: 11. CDR3 region: CASTQTDRGLDGELFF. CDR3 nucleotides: TGTGCCAGCACCCAGACGGACAGGGGGCTAGACGGGGAGCTGTTTTTT.

J is TRBJ2-1 and V is TRBV27, with D possibly matching TRBD2 (6 bases). Per germline, CDR1 MNHEY and CDR2 SMNVEV (reference sequence). Trimming shortened V by 8 bases and J by 9 bases, and 17 bases separated the two germline ends. The CDR3 extends over 13 amino acids. CDR3 sequence reads: CASRPGVYGEQFF. CDR3 DNA: TGTGCCAGCCGCCCGGGGGTTTACGGTGAGCAGTTCTTC.

V gene TRBV27 combines with J gene TRBJ2-7, with D possibly being TRBD1 (6 bases). The V end lost 0 bases, the J end lost 4 bases, and 16 bases lay between the germline ends. The CDR3 is made up of 16 amino acids. Germline CDR1 is MNHEY and CDR2 is SMNVEV (reference sequence). The CDR3 DNA reads TGTGCCAGCAGTTTATCGTCCGGCAGGGGCAAATACGAGCAGTACTTC. It yields the protein CASSLSSGRGKYEQYF.

Concerning this clonotype itself: One junction end disagrees with the germline gene, perhaps due to a read error. V is TRBV6-5 and J is TRBJ1-6, with 10 bases identical to TRBD1. The germline V gene has CDR1 MNHEY and CDR2 SVGAGI. The CDR3 is made up of 16 amino acids. Here the CDR3 reads CASSYYTGTGDSPLHF. The CDR3 DNA reads TGTGCCAGCAGCTACTACACCGGGACAGGGGATTCACCCCTCCACTTT.

This rearrangement joins TRBV11-2 to TRBJ2-6; 7 bases line up with TRBD1. V lost 6 bases and J lost 2; bases outside the gene matches: 10. This CDR3 is built from 17 residues. The germline gives CDR1 SGHAT, CDR2 FQNNGV. The CDR3 protein is CASRQGSLKPGANVLTF. The CDR3 DNA sequence: TGTGCCAGCAGACAGGGGTCATTGAAACCTGGGGCCAACGTCCTGACTTTC.

The chain has TRBV6-6 and TRBJ2-5; 11 nucleotides line up with TRBD1. With 4 bases clipped from V and 4 bases from J, the junction kept 8 bases outside the gene matches. Germline V gene sequence: CDR1 MNHNY, CDR2 SVGAGI (reference sequence). The CDR3 runs to 16 residues. The CDR3 loop is CASSWDRGALRETQYF. The CDR3 region has the DNA TGTGCCAGCAGTTGGGACAGGGGGGCGCTCAGAGAGACCCAGTACTTC.

V usage is TRBV7-4 and J usage is TRBJ2-3; 10 bases match TRBD2. Germline CDR1 SGHVT, CDR2 SQSDAQ. The trim removed 5 bases at V and 1 base at J, leaving 6 bases unmatched. This CDR3 contains 16 residues. The CDR3 here is CASSRPLAGGTDTQYF. In DNA form, the CDR3 reads TGTGCCAGCAGCCGTCCTCTAGCGGGGGGCACAGATACGCAGTATTTT.

This clonotype was seen a handful of times. V and J are TRBV7-6 and TRBJ2-5; D not resolved. This CDR3 comprises 12 residues. Germline V gene data show CDR1 as SGHVS and CDR2 as FNYEAQ. V lost 4 bases to trimming and J lost 5 bases, with 8 bases between them. The CDR3 DNA follows: TGTGCCAGCAGCTCTCAGTCGGAGACCCAGTACTTC. Encoded protein: CASSSQSETQYF.

The chain uses TRBV7-9 and TRBJ1-2; no firm D call. CDR1 is SEHNR, CDR2 FQNEAQ, per germline (reference sequence). The CDR3 runs to 16 residues. Trimming left V 5 bases short and J 4 bases short, with 20 bases between. CDR3 region: CASSTAGLTPTYGYTF. The CDR3 nucleotides are TGTGCCAGCAGCACGGCAGGACTAACACCTACCTATGGCTACACCTTC.

This chain connects TRBV12-3 or TRBV12-4 to TRBJ1-2; 7 positions match TRBD1. The V and J ends lost 3 bases and 4 bases, in that order; junction bases with no gene match: 8. This CDR3 comprises 15 residues. This CDR3 reads CASSFSGTDVYGYTF. In DNA, the CDR3 is TGTGCCAGCAGTTTCTCTGGGACAGACGTCTATGGCTACACCTTC.

The chain couples TRBV27 to TRBJ1-3; D unclear. The CDR3 covers 13 residues. The germline V gene encodes CDR1 MNHEY and CDR2 SMNVEV (reference sequence). Trimming removed 8 bases from V and 4 bases from J, with 12 bases in between. The DNA for the CDR3 is TGTGCCAGCCATGGTACGGGGGGAAACACCATATATTTT. It yields the protein CASHGTGGNTIYF.

This clonotype turned up a few times. The chain combines TRBV20-1 with TRBJ2-5, with a weak D call TRBD2 (6 bases). Germline values: CDR1 DFQATT, CDR2 SNEGSKA (reference sequence). Trimming shortened V by 3 bases and J by 14 bases, and 16 bases separated the two germline ends. The CDR3 extends over 11 amino acids. As DNA, the CDR3 is TGCAGTGCTAGCCCCGGCGGGACGGAATACTTC. It encodes CSASPGGTEYF.

The chain carries TRBV9 and TRBJ2-2; 12 positions agree with TRBD2. V trimming: 3 bases; J trimming: 0 bases; junction bases outside the gene matches: 3. This CDR3 spans 17 amino acids. Germline V gene sequence: CDR1 SGDLS, CDR2 YYNGEE. The CDR3, as DNA: TGTGCCAGCAGCGAGACTAGCGGGGGACCGAACACCGGGGAGCTGTTTTTT. Protein: CASSETSGGPNTGELFF. The variable domain in full, with the rest retrieved from reference TRBV9 and TRBJ2-2, is DSGVTQTPKHLITATGQRVTLRCSPRSGDLSVYWYQQSLDQGLQFLIQYYNGEERAKGNILERFSAQQFPDLHSELNLSSLELGDSALYFCASSETSGGPNTGELFFGEGSRLTVL.

In its sample, this clonotype was seen a few times. V gene TRBV6-6 combines with J gene TRBJ1-5; maybe TRBD1 (5 bases). V lost 5 bases, J lost 1 base, and 15 bases lay in between. Looked up from germline, CDR1 is MNHNY and CDR2 is SVGAGI (reference sequence). The CDR3 covers 16 residues. The CDR3 protein is CASSNGHLLSNQPQHF. CDR3 in DNA: TGTGCCAGCAGTAACGGACACTTGCTAAGCAATCAGCCCCAGCATTTT.

This clonotype was seen only a few times. The chain joins TRBV14 to TRBJ1-1, with 7 bases lining up with TRBD1. The CDR3 loop spans 18 amino acids. V lost 5 bases to trimming and J lost 3 bases; unmatched junction nucleotides: 18. Germline assignment: CDR1 SGHDN and CDR2 FVKESK. CDR3 bases: TGTGCCAGCAGCTCTACAGGGGAGAAAGTGGTAGTTGACACTGAAGCTTTCTTT. Translation gives CASSSTGEKVVVDTEAFF.

The rearrangement uses TRBV6-6 and TRBJ1-1; D not certain. The V gene's germline CDR1 is MNHNY and CDR2 SVGAGI (reference sequence). Trimming stripped 5 bases from V and 4 bases from J, with 20 bases between. This CDR3 has 16 residues. DNA of the CDR3: TGTGCCAGCAGTGATGGCCCTCCTCAAACGGTCACTGAAGCTTTCTTT. This codes for CASSDGPPQTVTEAFF.

This clonotype was detected only a few times. For the CDR3, the DNA is TGTGCCAGCAGCCAATTTCAGGTATCCACTGAAGCTTTCTTT. This sequence encodes CASSQFQVSTEAFF. The chain combines TRBV3-1 with TRBJ1-1; no clear D gene. The germline gives CDR1 LGHDT, CDR2 YNNKEL (reference sequence). The CDR3 contains 14 residues. V lost 2 bases and J 4 bases, leaving 11 bases between the germline ends.

This chain links TRBV6-5 with TRBJ1-2, with unresolved D. This CDR3 contains 13 residues. The germline V gene has CDR1 MNHEY and CDR2 SVGAGI. The V end lost 1 base, the J end lost 4 bases, and 7 bases lay between the germline ends. CDR3 loop: CASSYLGGYGYTF. DNA of the CDR3: TGTGCCAGCAGTTACTTGGGAGGCTATGGCTACACCTTC.